This T cell receptor beta chain comes out of a study of blood T cell repertoires in COVID-19. Germline lookup yields CDR1 SNHLY and CDR2 FYNNEI. CDR3 size: 14 residues. V was pared by 4 bases and J by 7 bases, with 13 bases between. Generated by immunoSEQ multiplex PCR, the TCRdb table keeps only in-frame clones and is missing some. This table holds under 450,000 clones, over 75% found once. Sequencing used peripheral blood. V is TRBV2 and J is TRBJ2-2, with D possibly TRBD2 on 6 matching bases. The sequence was collected from a middle-aged woman with COVID-19, enrolled during active disease. In DNA, the CDR3 is TGTGCCAGCAGTGTAGGAGGAGGGTTCGGGGAGCTGTTTTTT. The encoded protein is CASSVGGGFGELFF.